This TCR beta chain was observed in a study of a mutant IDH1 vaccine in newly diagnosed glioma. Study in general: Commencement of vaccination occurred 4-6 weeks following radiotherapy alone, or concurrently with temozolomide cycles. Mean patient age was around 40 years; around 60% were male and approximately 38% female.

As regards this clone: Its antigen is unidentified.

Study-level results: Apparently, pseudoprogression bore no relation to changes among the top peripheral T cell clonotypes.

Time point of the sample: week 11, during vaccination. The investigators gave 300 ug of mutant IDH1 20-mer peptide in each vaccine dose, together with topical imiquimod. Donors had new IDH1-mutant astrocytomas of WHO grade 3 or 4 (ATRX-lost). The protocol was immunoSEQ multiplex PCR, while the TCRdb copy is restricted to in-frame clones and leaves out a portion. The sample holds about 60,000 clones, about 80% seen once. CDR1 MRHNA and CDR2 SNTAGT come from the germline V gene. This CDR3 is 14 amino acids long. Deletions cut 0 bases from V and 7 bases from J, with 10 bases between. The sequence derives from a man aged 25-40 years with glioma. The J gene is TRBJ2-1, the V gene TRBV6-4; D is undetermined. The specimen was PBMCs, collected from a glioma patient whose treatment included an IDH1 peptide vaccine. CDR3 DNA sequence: TGTGCCAGCAGTGACTCATGGGAAGGTAATGAGCAGTTCTTC. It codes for CASSDSWEGNEQFF.